These 9 T cell receptor beta chains were sequenced from one sample in a study of T cell responses to AZD1222 COVID-19 vaccine. The protocol was immunoSEQ multiplex PCR, while the TCRdb copy is restricted to in-frame clones and leaves out a portion. The data show about 160,000 clones, 92% seen once. Sequencing was performed on peripheral blood, taken 28 days after the second AZD1222 dose. All receptors come from an adult who received the AZD1222 COVID-19 vaccine.

This chain joins TRBV5-4 and TRBJ2-1; possibly TRBD2 for D (7 bases). Germline CDR1 is SGHNT and CDR2 is YYREEE (reference sequence). Trimming removed 2 bases at V and 0 bases at J, with 15 bases between. This CDR3 region has 17 residues. The CDR3 is CASSFERGGSSYNEQFF. CDR3 DNA: TGTGCCAGCAGCTTCGAGAGGGGGGGAAGCTCCTACAATGAGCAGTTCTTC.

The chain joins TRBV9 to TRBJ2-1, with D perhaps TRBD2 (5 bases). Germline loops: CDR1 SGDLS, CDR2 YYNGEE. Between the trimmed V and J ends, which lost 0 bases and 9 bases, there was a span of 19 bases. The CDR3 sequence is 16 residues long. CDR3 region: CASSVARSGRAGEQFF. CDR3 in DNA: TGTGCCAGCAGCGTAGCAAGATCGGGAAGGGCCGGTGAGCAGTTCTTC.

This chain uses TRBV5-5 with TRBJ2-6, with D possibly matching TRBD1 (6 bases). The germline CDR1 and CDR2 sequences are SGHKS and YYEKEE (reference sequence). V was shortened by 3 bases and J by 2 bases, with 15 bases between the two germline ends. This CDR3 contains 17 residues. The DNA for the CDR3 is TGTGCCAGCAGCTGGGTGGGGGCGCCGACTGGGGCCAACGTCCTGACTTTC. Residues: CASSWVGAPTGANVLTF. The whole variable domain, filled in from reference TRBV5-5 and TRBJ2-6, reads DAGVTQSPTHLIKTRGQQVTLRCSPISGHKSVSWYQQVLGQGPQFIFQYYEKEERGRGNFPDRFSARQFPNYSSELNVNALLLGDSALYLCASSWVGAPTGANVLTFGAGSRLTVL.

The chain uses TRBV10-1 and TRBJ1-1; maybe TRBD1 (6 bases). The V end lost 6 bases, the J end lost 5 bases, and 19 bases lay between the germline ends. Germline CDR1 and CDR2: WNHNN and SYGVQD (reference sequence). The CDR3 runs to 15 residues. Here the CDR3 DNA reads TGCGCCAGCAGCCGGCATCAGGGGATGGAAACTGAAGCTTTCTTT. Translated, it gives CASSRHQGMETEAFF.

The chain employs TRBV11-3 and TRBJ1-3; the match to TRBD1 covers 7 bases. V lost 3 bases and J lost 0; bases outside the gene matches: 2. Germline V lookup: CDR1 SGHNT, CDR2 YENEEA. This CDR3 is built from 15 residues. The CDR3 sequence: CASSLSGGSGNTIYF. The CDR3 DNA reads TGTGCCAGCAGCTTGTCAGGGGGCTCTGGAAACACCATATATTTT.

This rearrangement joins TRBV2 to TRBJ1-1; D gene unclear. CDR3 size: 14 residues. Germline lookup yields CDR1 SNHLY and CDR2 FYNNEI. Trimming left V 4 bases short and J 0 bases short, with 9 bases between. The DNA of the CDR3 is TGTGCCAGCAGTGGGACTTTTGTGAACACTGAAGCTTTCTTT. Encoded protein: CASSGTFVNTEAFF.

This clone has a handful of counts. V and J are TRBV4-1 and TRBJ2-7; TRBD2 is a possible D gene (6 bases). Looked up from germline, CDR1 is MGHRA and CDR2 is YSYEKL. Trimming pared 3 bases from V and 0 bases from J, leaving 12 bases between. The CDR3 totals 15 residues. DNA for the CDR3: TGCGCCAGCAGCCATCATCTAGCGAACTCCTACGAGCAGTACTTC. This codes for CASSHHLANSYEQYF.

The chain uses TRBV19 and TRBJ1-1; perhaps TRBD1 as D (6 bases). Germline assignment: CDR1 LNHDA and CDR2 SQIVND (reference sequence). The CDR3 consists of 14 residues. The V gene lost 9 bases and the J gene lost 0 bases, with 14 bases spanning the gap. CDR3 coding DNA: TGTGCCAGCTGGGACATCTCCATGAACACTGAAGCTTTCTTT. The encoded protein is CASWDISMNTEAFF.

The rearrangement links TRBV28 to TRBJ1-2; D call uncertain. Germline V gene data show CDR1 as MDHEN and CDR2 as SYDVKM. This CDR3 is 12 amino acids long. V was trimmed by 1 base and J by 4 bases, leaving 4 bases between them. The CDR3 coding sequence is TGTGCCAGCAGTTTATCGGTCTATGGCTACACCTTC. The encoded protein is CASSLSVYGYTF.